Listed below are T cell receptor beta chains from one sample, sequenced in a study of Graves' ophthalmopathy and Graves' hyperthyroidism. TCRdb reanalysed the multiplex PCR reads using MiXCR and keeps one entry per CDR3 protein. Of 350,000 to 450,000 distinct CDR3 sequences listed, 18% are singletons. Sequencing was performed on peripheral blood. The source of these receptors is a woman under 30 with Graves' ophthalmopathy. Each CDR3 is given with its conserved first and last residue. A D gene is named only where the DNA matches it firmly. Clone size, where shown, is once, few, many, or a class for clones that have expanded.

TGTGCCGGCAGTCCCCGGATGAAGACCCAGTACTTC,CAGSPRMKTQYF,TRBV6-1,many,TRBJ2-5,-
TGTGCCACCGTCGAAAGGGAGCAGTACTTC,CATVEREQYF,TRBV6-2/TRBV6-3,few,TRBJ2-7,-
TGTGCCAGCAGTTACTCCCCCGCTGATAATTCACCCCTCCACTTT,CASSYSPADNSPLHF,TRBV6-5,many,TRBJ1-6,-
TGTGCCAGCGGCTCGCCCAATTCACCCCTCCACTTT,CASGSPNSPLHF,TRBV27,many,TRBJ1-6,-
TGTGCCAGCAGCGACAGGGCCCACGAGCAGTACTTC,CASSDRAHEQYF,TRBV12-3/TRBV12-4,many,TRBJ2-7,TRBD1
TGTGCCAGCAAGGTGGGGGACCAGCCCCAGCATTTT,CASKVGDQPQHF,TRBV6-2/TRBV6-3,many,TRBJ1-5,-
TGTGCCAGCAGCATAGGGGACGGGGCCTATGGCTACACCTTC,CASSIGDGAYGYTF,TRBV7-9,-,TRBJ1-2,-
TGTGCCAGCAGTTTATACCTAGCGGCCAGACGGGAGCAGTACTTC,CASSLYLAARREQYF,TRBV12-3/TRBV12-4,-,TRBJ2-7,TRBD2
TGCAGTTTGGTGACAGATTACTACGAGCAGTACTTC,CSLVTDYYEQYF,TRBV20-1,many,TRBJ2-7,-
TGCAGTGCCCCGGAGGGCGGTCCCTCCTATAATTCACCCCTCCACTTT,CSAPEGGPSYNSPLHF,TRBV20-1,many,TRBJ1-6,-
TGTGCCAGCAGCAGCTATCATTACCAAGAGACCCAGTACTTC,CASSSYHYQETQYF,TRBV7-9,many,TRBJ2-5,-
TGTGCCATCAGTGAGAACACGGGGGCTTGGCAAGAGACCCAGTACTTC,CAISENTGAWQETQYF,TRBV10-3,many,TRBJ2-5,-
TGTGCCACTGGGGACAGAGTAACCGGGGAGCTGTTTTTT,CATGDRVTGELFF,TRBV28,many,TRBJ2-2,TRBD1
TGTGCCAGCAGCTTAATTTTGCGCGGGGAGCTGTTTTTT,CASSLILRGELFF,TRBV7-2,many,TRBJ2-2,-
TGTGCCAGCAGTCGAAGCCGTGAGACCCAGTACTTC,CASSRSRETQYF,TRBV2,many,TRBJ2-5,-
TGTGCCAGTAGTATATGGGGACACGCTCAAGAGACCCAGTACTTC,CASSIWGHAQETQYF,TRBV19,-,TRBJ2-5,-
TGTGCCAGCACCCTGACGGAAGAGACCCAGTACTTC,CASTLTEETQYF,TRBV12-3/TRBV12-4,many,TRBJ2-5,-
TGCAGCGCCTCCGGGACAGCCCATCAGCCCCAGCATTTT,CSASGTAHQPQHF,TRBV29-1,many,TRBJ1-5,TRBD1
TGTGCCAGCAGTTCCTACTTTAAGCCCCACGAGCAGTACTTC,CASSSYFKPHEQYF,TRBV12-3/TRBV12-4,many,TRBJ2-7,-
TGTGCCAGCAGCACTCTGACAGGGGGCTACGAGCAGTACTTC,CASSTLTGGYEQYF,TRBV7-9,few,TRBJ2-7,TRBD1
TGTGCCAGTAGTATGGGGGACAGCCAGCATTTT,CASSMGDSQHF,TRBV19,-,TRBJ1-5,TRBD1
TGCGCCAGCAGCTTGCTCACGAGAGCGGGAAGCCCCTACGAGCAGTACTTC,CASSLLTRAGSPYEQYF,TRBV5-1,-,TRBJ2-7,TRBD2
TGCGCCAGCAGCTTATCCTCGGGGTCTAACTATGGCTACACCTTC,CASSLSSGSNYGYTF,TRBV5-1,many,TRBJ1-2,-
TGTGCCAGCAGTCCGCTTGGCGTGACTGGCTACACCTTC,CASSPLGVTGYTF,TRBV6-1,few,TRBJ1-2,-
TGTGCCAGCAGTTACGGGGGATCTAATTCACCCCTCCACTTT,CASSYGGSNSPLHF,TRBV6-5,-,TRBJ1-6,-
TGTGCCAGCAGTGAACGCCCTACAGGAGTTGGGTACTTC,CASSERPTGVGYF,TRBV28,-,TRBJ2-4,-
TGTGCCAGCAGACAGGGGGCGGATCAGCCCCAGCATTTT,CASRQGADQPQHF,TRBV12-3/TRBV12-4,many,TRBJ1-5,TRBD1
TGTGCCAGCAGTGACGACCCTATTGGGACGGGGAATGAAAAACTGTTTTTT,CASSDDPIGTGNEKLFF,TRBV25-1,many,TRBJ1-4,-
TGTGCCACCAGTGATTCGGGGACAGGGGAGTACGAGCAGTACTTC,CATSDSGTGEYEQYF,TRBV24-1,many,TRBJ2-7,TRBD1
TGTGCTAGGGCTCCGGGACACCTCCTCTACGAGCAGTACTTC,CARAPGHLLYEQYF,TRBV7-7,-,TRBJ2-7,-
TGCAGTGCTTCCCCCGGGACAAGAACTAACTATGGCTACACCTTC,CSASPGTRTNYGYTF,TRBV20-1,many,TRBJ1-2,-
TGCAGCGTTACAGGGGGTGATTTCAACGAGCAGTACTTC,CSVTGGDFNEQYF,TRBV29-1,-,TRBJ2-7,TRBD1
TGTGCCAGCAGCCAGCGCCTCCCTCGACAGACTAACTATGGCTACACCTTC,CASSQRLPRQTNYGYTF,TRBV14,many,TRBJ1-2,-
TGTGCCAGCAGATCAGACCTTTTTTATGGCTACACCTTC,CASRSDLFYGYTF,TRBV6-1,-,TRBJ1-2,-
TGCGCCAGCAGCTTAGTCGACAGGTACGGCTACACCTTC,CASSLVDRYGYTF,TRBV5-1,many,TRBJ1-2,-
TGTGCCAGCAGTGAATTCCTCGCCGGGACAGGGGATACTAACTATGGCTACACCTTC,CASSEFLAGTGDTNYGYTF,TRBV25-1,many,TRBJ1-2,TRBD1
TGTGCCAGCAGGGTACTAGCGGGGCCCGGGGAGCAGTACTTC,CASRVLAGPGEQYF,TRBV28,many,TRBJ2-7,TRBD2
TGTGCCAGCGGATGGGAGACCCAGTACTTC,CASGWETQYF,TRBV27,many,TRBJ2-5,-
TGTGCCAGCAGTTACGGCAAGCGATTAGCGGGAGTCTACGAGCAGTACTTC,CASSYGKRLAGVYEQYF,TRBV6-2/TRBV6-3,-,TRBJ2-7,TRBD2
TGTGCCAGCAGTTCCCAAGGGGACTATGGCTACACCTTC,CASSSQGDYGYTF,TRBV28,many,TRBJ1-2,-
TGTGCCAGCAGCTTCAAGGGGGCGGGGACCAAAAACATTCAGTACTTC,CASSFKGAGTKNIQYF,TRBV7-2,many,TRBJ2-4,-
TGTGCCAGCAGCGGGGGGAGCTCCTATAATTCACCCCTCCACTTT,CASSGGSSYNSPLHF,TRBV7-9,many,TRBJ1-6,-
TGTGCCAGCAGCCCCTACCTTTCCAATGAAGCTTTCTTT,CASSPYLSNEAFF,TRBV7-8,-,TRBJ1-1,-
TGTGCCACCAGCAGAGGACAGGACACTGAAGCTTTCTTT,CATSRGQDTEAFF,TRBV15,many,TRBJ1-1,-
TGTGCCAGCACGGACGGGAACTCCTACGAGCAGTACTTC,CASTDGNSYEQYF,TRBV27,many,TRBJ2-7,-
TGTGCCAGCAGCCACAGGGGGTCTGGAGGCTCCTACGAGCAGTACTTC,CASSHRGSGGSYEQYF,TRBV6-2/TRBV6-3,-,TRBJ2-7,TRBD1
TGTGCCAGCAGGTCGGGCACCGGGGAGCTGTTTTTT,CASRSGTGELFF,TRBV6-5,many,TRBJ2-2,-
TGTGCCAGCAGTTCCCCCGGGACAGGGGCTGAAAAACTGTTTTTT,CASSSPGTGAEKLFF,TRBV6-5,many,TRBJ1-4,TRBD1
TGCGCCAGCAGTCCATACGGACAGGCCCCCTACAATGAGCAGTTCTTC,CASSPYGQAPYNEQFF,TRBV4-1,many,TRBJ2-1,TRBD1
TGTGCCAGCAGTTTACCTGGGGACCGACAATCCTACGAGCAGTACTTC,CASSLPGDRQSYEQYF,TRBV28,-,TRBJ2-7,-
TGTGCCAGCAGCCTCGCCCAGGGGCCCTCCTACGAGCAGTACTTC,CASSLAQGPSYEQYF,TRBV4-2,many,TRBJ2-7,-
TGTGCCACCAGGACCCACGGCGGCACAGATACGCAGTATTTT,CATRTHGGTDTQYF,TRBV15,many,TRBJ2-3,-